The T cell receptor beta chain under discussion was sequenced for a study of beta chain features in type 1 diabetes. The study, taken as a whole, reports: A moderate, significant TCRB CDR3 shortening appeared in type 1 diabetes across four CD4+ subsets.

CDR3 length: 16 residues. Germline V gives CDR1 SGHTA, CDR2 FQGNSA. The trim removed 4 bases at V and 7 bases at J, leaving 13 bases unmatched. In its sample, this clone was seen a few times. Antigen: not known. Expressed TCRB transcripts were sequenced because the isolated RNA had all been reverse transcribed beforehand. The protocol was immunoSEQ multiplex PCR, while the TCRdb copy is restricted to in-frame clones and leaves out a portion. Of hundreds of thousands of clones in the sample, 11% to 15% were seen once. The sequence derives from a man between 18 and 29 years old with type 1 diabetes. Sequencing was performed on naive CD4+ T cells from blood. The chain joins TRBV7-2 to TRBJ2-7; 10 positions match TRBD2. DNA for the CDR3: TGTGCCAGCAGCTCCCGGGTCACTAGCGGGACGTGGGAGCAGTACTTC. It translates to CASSSRVTSGTWEQYF.